This TCR beta chain was captured by sequencing in a study of OX40 agonist ivuxolimab in advanced cancers. Turning to the study itself: With a range of roughly 20 to 85, age averaged roughly 60 years, and about 83% were male. Three dose-escalation patients had partial responses: one with hepatocellular carcinoma and two with cutaneous melanoma.

Here immunoSEQ multiplex PCR was the method, and the copy in TCRdb shows in-frame clones only, minus some. The table has 37,000 or so clones, less than 90% seen once; the top ten hold about 20%. Study-level results: Among the lowest peripheral clonal expansion occurred in 0.1-3.0 mg/kg partial responders.

J lost 2 bases, V lost 4 bases, and 5 bases had no gene match. Germline lookup yields CDR1 MNHNS and CDR2 SASEGT. The CDR3 runs to 15 residues. For this clone: The antigen is unknown.

V and J are TRBV6-1 and TRBJ2-1; 7 bases line up with TRBD2. This receptor was obtained from an adult with an advanced solid tumor such as melanoma, head and neck, liver or kidney cancer. The sequencing here drew on CD4+ or CD8+ T cells sorted from blood, taken in a trial of the OX40 agonist ivuxolimab. Written as DNA, the CDR3 is TGTGCCAGCAGTGTAGGCGGGGGACCCTACAATGAGCAGTTCTTC. It specifies CASSVGGGPYNEQFF.